Listed here is a single TCR beta chain. This clonotype was seen a handful of times. No cognate antigen has been identified for it. No per-base quality is available; no much larger clone lies one base away. This sample is part of a study of early T cells in non-severe SARS-CoV-2 infection (dated by TCRdb to the early 2020s). In terms of the full investigation: Because TCR sequencing relied on bulk RNA taken from unsorted whole blood, pairing of alpha and beta chains was not possible.

Trimming accounts for 6 bases at V and 0 bases at J, while the number of junction bases matched to no gene is 7. CDR1 and CDR2 were assigned from the germline V gene as SQVTM and ANQGSEA. Spanning cysteine to phenylalanine, the CDR3 consists of 15 amino acids. Of all the DNA, just the CDR3 is kept, 45 bases in frame from base 1. Paper-wide results and their limitations: VDJdb matching was skewed toward anti-spike CD8 responses and likely underestimated virus-specific expansions, missing private and CD4 specificities.

This was a case-control study nested in a cohort of healthcare workers in London, UK, who had nasopharyngeal swab PCR tests and blood samples taken every week. Healthcare workers were enrolled in the week of the UK lockdown, from 23 to 31 March 2020, and were followed every week for up to 16 weeks. The receptor library was made with 5' RACE. Sequenced on a NextSeq 500. The TCR library protocol attached unique molecular identifiers to individual cDNA molecules to correct for sequencing error and PCR bias. Sequencing covered both TCR alpha and beta chains, and within each sample the abundances of alpha and beta sequences were tightly co-correlated. For the original study's pipeline: Decombinator V4 was used to perform V gene, J gene and CDR3 annotation of TCR sequences. Expanded TCRs were defined as changing significantly between any two time points under a Poisson model with p below 0.0001. TCR abundances were normalised to the total number of TCRs sequenced per sample and expressed as counts per million. MAIT TCRs were defined by TRAV1-2 paired with TRAJ12, TRAJ20 or TRAJ33, and iNKT TCRs by TRAV10 paired with TRAJ18. VDJdb, accessed 1 November 2021, was searched for CMV, EBV and SARS-CoV-2 annotated TCRs, excluding TCRs annotated for multiple antigens. TCRdb redid the processing of the public reads, applying fastp at Q25 and MiXCR, and retained in-frame beta chains. Identical CDR3 protein sequences are pooled into one entry, listed with their most common genes and DNA. The V and J calls and clone size are TCRdb's, not the authors'. For this sample the table gives approximately 81,000 distinct CDR3 sequences, of which roughly 13% were detected only once. Approximately 3.3% of the sample comes from the top ten.

Rearrangement joined TRBV29-1 to TRBJ2-1; TRBD1 lines up with 8 middle nucleotides. The sequenced sample was whole blood. This TCR was sampled from an adult who was a healthcare worker with PCR-confirmed SARS-CoV-2 infection or an uninfected control (not recorded which). The nucleotide sequence reads TGCAGCGTGGACAGGGTTACGGCCTCCTACAATGAGCAGTTCTTC. Its protein reads: CSVDRVTASYNEQFF.